Presented here are 15 T cell receptor beta chains from one specimen sequenced in a study of cytomegalovirus exposure and HLA in healthy donors. The PCR used 60 Vbeta and 13 Jbeta primers. Libraries were prepared by immunoSEQ multiplex PCR; TCRdb keeps only in-frame clonotypes and omits some of them. The data show 95,000 to 150,000 clones, about two thirds seen once. The material sequenced was PBMCs. The receptors here all came from a man aged 25-45 years in good health and CMV-seronegative.

The gene calls are TRBV6-5 and TRBJ1-6, with 7 nucleotides matching TRBD1. From germline, CDR1 is MNHEY and CDR2 SVGAGI. V lost 7 bases, J lost 7 bases, and 7 bases stayed unmatched. The CDR3 extends over 14 amino acids. The DNA of the CDR3 is TGTGCCAGCACCAGACAGGGCACCAATTCACCCCTCCACTTT. Protein product: CASTRQGTNSPLHF.

This clone showed up just a few times. This chain links TRBV2 with TRBJ2-7; 11 positions match TRBD2. With 6 bases clipped from V and 6 bases from J, the junction kept 16 bases outside the gene matches. Germline V CDR1 and CDR2: SNHLY, FYNNEI. The CDR3 covers 17 residues. The CDR3 region is CASSLLVAGGPGGEQYF. CDR3 bases: TGTGCCAGCAGCCTACTGGTAGCGGGGGGGCCGGGAGGCGAGCAGTACTTC.

This clone was seen a single time. The rearrangement links TRBV7-9 to TRBJ2-6, with 8 positions matching TRBD2. The CDR3 runs 16 residues. The V segment lost 11 bases and the J segment 4 bases; nucleotides outside the gene matches: 13. From germline, CDR1 is SEHNR and CDR2 FQNEAQ (reference sequence). The CDR3 DNA reads as TGTGCCGATGGAGGTAGCGGGGCCCCGGGGGCCAACGTCCTGACTTTC. Protein sequence: CADGGSGAPGANVLTF.

Here the CDR3 DNA reads TGTGCCAGCATCTTTCGACAGTCAGCTAACTATGGCTACACCTTC. This codes for CASIFRQSANYGYTF. The chain uses TRBV6-6 and TRBJ1-2; tentatively, D is TRBD1 (5 bases). The CDR3 sequence is 15 residues long. Trimming shortened V by 7 bases and J by 0 bases, and 15 bases separated the two germline ends. Germline loops: CDR1 MNHNY, CDR2 SVGAGI (reference sequence).

The CDR3 DNA reads as TGTGCCAGCAGTCCGGACCGAGGGAGCACAGATACGCAGTATTTT. This sequence encodes CASSPDRGSTDTQYF. The chain has TRBV2 and TRBJ2-3; D may be TRBD2 (5 bases). The length of the CDR3 is 15 residues. Trimming pared 5 bases from V and 0 bases from J, leaving 12 bases between. The germline gives CDR1 SNHLY, CDR2 FYNNEI. Using reference TRBV2 and TRBJ2-3 for the parts outside the CDR3, the full variable domain is EPEVTQTPSHQVTQMGQEVILRCVPISNHLYFYWYRQILGQKVEFLVSFYNNEISEKSEIFDDQFSVERPDGSNFTLKIRSTKLEDSAMYFCASSPDRGSTDTQYFGPGTRLTVL.

The gene calls are TRBV9 and TRBJ1-1; 8 bases are a match to TRBD1. CDR3 length: 13 amino acids. Germline-derived CDR1 and CDR2 are SGDLS and YYNGEE. V lost 3 bases, J lost 6 bases, and 4 bases stayed unmatched. Here the CDR3 DNA reads TGTGCCAGCAGCGGCGGACAGGGTCCTGAAGCTTTCTTT. Protein product: CASSGGQGPEAFF. Based on the CDR3 plus reference TRBV9 and TRBJ1-1, the full variable domain is DSGVTQTPKHLITATGQRVTLRCSPRSGDLSVYWYQQSLDQGLQFLIQYYNGEERAKGNILERFSAQQFPDLHSELNLSSLELGDSALYFCASSGGQGPEAFFGQGTRLTVV.

The chain joins TRBV27 to TRBJ1-2, with 8 nucleotides matching TRBD1. Germline CDR1 and CDR2: MNHEY and SMNVEV (reference sequence). The length of the CDR3 is 13 residues. The V gene end was trimmed by 3 bases and the J gene end by 8 bases; junction bases not matched to a gene: 5. The CDR3 region has the DNA TGTGCCAGCAGTTTGACAGGGGCGAGGGGCTACACCTTC. Its protein is CASSLTGARGYTF.

The rearrangement uses TRBV4-2 and TRBJ2-5, with 7 bases that match TRBD2. The CDR3 is 15 amino acids. The V gene end was trimmed by 4 bases and the J gene end by 5 bases; junction bases not matched to a gene: 10. Germline assignment: CDR1 LGHNA and CDR2 YNFKEQ. The CDR3 here is CASSPSLGGVETQYF. The DNA for the CDR3 is TGTGCCAGCAGCCCATCACTTGGGGGGGTTGAGACCCAGTACTTC.

The rearrangement links TRBV28 to TRBJ2-7, with 10 bases matching TRBD2. The V gene's germline CDR1 is MDHEN and CDR2 SYDVKM. Losses at the gene ends were 7 bases for V and 6 bases for J; bases not matched to a gene: 3. The CDR3 has 12 residues. This CDR3 is CASTSGGSEQYF. The DNA for the CDR3 is TGTGCCAGCACTAGCGGGGGTTCCGAGCAGTACTTC.

The rearrangement joins TRBV4-3 to TRBJ2-2; tentative D call: TRBD2 (5 bases). The V and J ends lost 1 base and 2 bases respectively, with 11 bases between them. CDR1 is LGHNA, CDR2 YSLEER, per germline. This CDR3 is 16 amino acids long. Written as DNA, the CDR3 is TGCGCCAGCAGCCAAGTGGCGGGCGATAACACCGGGGAGCTGTTTTTT. Protein: CASSQVAGDNTGELFF.

V is TRBV7-9 and J is TRBJ2-7; no clear D gene. The CDR3 spans 14 residues. Looked up from germline, CDR1 is SEHNR and CDR2 is FQNEAQ (reference sequence). The V and J ends lost 0 bases and 3 bases respectively, with 9 bases between them. This CDR3 is CASSLAQAYYEQYF. In DNA form, the CDR3 reads TGTGCCAGCAGCTTAGCCCAGGCGTACTACGAGCAGTACTTC.

The chain is built from TRBV11-2 and TRBJ2-5; 8 nucleotides match TRBD1. The J call is uncertain, as TRBJ2-7 better fits the DNA end. Germline CDR1 SGHAT, CDR2 FQNNGV. This CDR3 comprises 14 residues. The CDR3 reads CASSSPGGIYEQYF. DNA of the CDR3: TGTGCCAGCAGCTCCCCAGGGGGCATCTACGAGCAGTACTTC.

V gene TRBV5-1 combines with J gene TRBJ2-2; TRBD2 aligns across 7 bases. Trimming took 1 base from V and 5 from J; bases not matched to a gene: 11. The germline gives CDR1 SGHRS, CDR2 YFSETQ. This CDR3 has 17 amino acids. In nucleotides, the CDR3 is TGCGCCAGCAGCTTGCCCTTAGCGGGCAGGGTGACCGGGGAGCTGTTTTTT. Protein product: CASSLPLAGRVTGELFF.

V gene TRBV7-9 combines with J gene TRBJ2-7; D perhaps matches TRBD1 (5 bases). V gave up 3 bases and J gave up 3 bases, with 18 bases separating them. The CDR3 has 16 residues. Germline values: CDR1 SEHNR, CDR2 FQNEAQ (reference sequence). This CDR3 is CASSLVGRAGFYEQYF. The CDR3 DNA follows: TGTGCCAGCAGCTTGGTTGGCAGGGCCGGTTTCTACGAGCAGTACTTC.

This rearrangement joins TRBV6-5 to TRBJ1-2; D is unclear. The germline V and J ends were trimmed by 9 bases and 4 bases, with 21 bases remaining between them. Germline-derived CDR1 and CDR2 are MNHEY and SVGAGI. CDR3 length: 15 residues. CDR3 DNA: TGTGCCAGTGCCTTGACCGGCCTAGATATCTATGGCTACACCTTC. Encoded protein: CASALTGLDIYGYTF.